This T cell receptor beta chain comes out of a study of T-cell memory formation after mild COVID-19. The V end lost 6 bases, the J end lost 7 bases, and 7 bases lay between the germline ends. The CDR3 consists of 11 residues. Comments on this clonotype: What it binds is not known.

General observations from the study: Chiefly within CM and EM were the contracting CD4+ clones; CD8+ ones were within EMRA. Memory from before infection featured some responding clones, which suggests cross-reactive memory joined.

In TCRdb, the 5' RACE reads were re-called with MiXCR into one record per CDR3 protein. The sample holds about 350,000 distinct CDR3 sequences, 28% seen once. The rearrangement joins TRBV12-3 or TRBV12-4 to TRBJ2-1; D remains unclear. This receptor was identified in an adult woman who had mild COVID-19 (a few samples of this study predate the infection). Cell type and time point are not known. Specimen: PBMCs or a T cell subset sorted from them (not recorded which). CDR3 in DNA: TGTGCCAGCAGGCTAGGGAATGAGCAGTTCTTC. Translated, it gives CASRLGNEQFF.